This TCR beta chain was found in a study of cytomegalovirus exposure and HLA in healthy donors. V lost 2 bases and J lost 4, with 11 bases in between. Per germline, CDR1 LGHNA and CDR2 YSLEER. CDR3 length: 15 amino acids. Primers: 60 Vbeta forward and 13 Jbeta reverse. The data were produced by immunoSEQ multiplex PCR, yet TCRdb's version contains in-frame clones alone and is incomplete. The top ten clones hold about 1.9% of a sample with approximately 100,000 clones, approximately 72% of them seen once. Sequencing was carried out using PBMCs. The V call is TRBV4-3, the J call TRBJ1-4, with D possibly being TRBD1 (6 bases). The origin of this receptor is a woman between 35 and 50 years old in good health and CMV-seronegative. The CDR3 loop is CASSQYGQNNEKLFF. CDR3 nucleotides: TGCGCCAGCAGCCAATACGGACAGAATAATGAAAAACTGTTTTTT.